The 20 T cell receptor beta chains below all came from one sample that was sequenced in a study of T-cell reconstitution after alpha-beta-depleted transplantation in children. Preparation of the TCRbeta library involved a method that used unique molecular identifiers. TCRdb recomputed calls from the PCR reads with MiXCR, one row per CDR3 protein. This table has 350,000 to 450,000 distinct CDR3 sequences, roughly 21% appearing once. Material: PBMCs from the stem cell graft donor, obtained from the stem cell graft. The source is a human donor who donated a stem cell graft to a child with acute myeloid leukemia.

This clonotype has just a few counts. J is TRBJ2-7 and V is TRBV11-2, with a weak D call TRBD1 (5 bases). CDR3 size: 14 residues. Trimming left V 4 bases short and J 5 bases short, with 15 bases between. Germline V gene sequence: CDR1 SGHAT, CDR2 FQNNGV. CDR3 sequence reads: CASSSSQGSNEQYF. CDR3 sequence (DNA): TGTGCCAGCAGCTCCTCCCAGGGAAGTAACGAGCAGTACTTC. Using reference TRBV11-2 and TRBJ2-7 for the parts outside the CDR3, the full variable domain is EAGVAQSPRYKIIEKRQSVAFWCNPISGHATLYWYQQILGQGPKLLIQFQNNGVVDDSQLPKDRFSAERLKGVDSTLKIQPAKLEDSAVYLCASSSSQGSNEQYFGPGTRLTVT.

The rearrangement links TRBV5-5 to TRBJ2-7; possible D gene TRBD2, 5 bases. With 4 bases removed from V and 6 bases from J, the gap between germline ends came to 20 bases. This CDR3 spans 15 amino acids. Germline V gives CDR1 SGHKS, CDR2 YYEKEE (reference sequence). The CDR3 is CASSQDGLAYGEQYF. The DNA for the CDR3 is TGTGCCAGCAGCCAGGATGGACTTGCCTACGGCGAGCAGTACTTC.

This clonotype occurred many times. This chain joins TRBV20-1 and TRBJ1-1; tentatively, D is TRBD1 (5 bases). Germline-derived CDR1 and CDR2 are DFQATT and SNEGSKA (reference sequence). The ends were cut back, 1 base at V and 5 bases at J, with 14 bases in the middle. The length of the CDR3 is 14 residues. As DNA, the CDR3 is TGCAGTGCTAGAGTGAGGGAGGGGAGGACTGAAGCTTTCTTT. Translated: CSARVREGRTEAFF.

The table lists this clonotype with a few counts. CDR3 residues: CATSRELQGYEQYF. The CDR3 bases are TGTGCCACCAGCAGAGAATTACAGGGGTACGAGCAGTACTTC. V usage is TRBV15 and J usage is TRBJ2-7, with 7 positions matching TRBD1. The CDR3 has 14 amino acids. With V trimmed by 0 bases and J by 4 bases, 3 bases remained unmatched. The germline CDR1 and CDR2 sequences are LNHNV and YYDKDF (reference sequence).

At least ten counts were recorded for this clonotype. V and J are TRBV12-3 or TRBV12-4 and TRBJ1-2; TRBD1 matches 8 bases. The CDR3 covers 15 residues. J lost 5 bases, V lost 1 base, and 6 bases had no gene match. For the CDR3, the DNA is TGTGCCAGCAGTTTAGTACTGGGACAGGCTTATGGCTACACCTTC. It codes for CASSLVLGQAYGYTF.

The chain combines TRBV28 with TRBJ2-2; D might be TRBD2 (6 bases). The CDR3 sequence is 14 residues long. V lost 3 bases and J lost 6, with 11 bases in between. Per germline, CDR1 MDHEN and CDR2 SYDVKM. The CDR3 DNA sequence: TGTGCCAGCAGTTTCGGAGGGAATCCCGGGGAGCTGTTTTTT. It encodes CASSFGGNPGELFF.

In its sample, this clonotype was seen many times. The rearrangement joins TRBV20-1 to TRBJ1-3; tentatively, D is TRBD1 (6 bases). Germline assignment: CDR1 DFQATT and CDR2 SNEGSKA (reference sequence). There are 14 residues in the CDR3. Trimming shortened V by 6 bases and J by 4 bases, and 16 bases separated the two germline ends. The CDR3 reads CSAKQGGGGNTIYF. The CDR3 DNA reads TGCAGTGCCAAACAGGGAGGGGGGGGAAACACCATATATTTT.

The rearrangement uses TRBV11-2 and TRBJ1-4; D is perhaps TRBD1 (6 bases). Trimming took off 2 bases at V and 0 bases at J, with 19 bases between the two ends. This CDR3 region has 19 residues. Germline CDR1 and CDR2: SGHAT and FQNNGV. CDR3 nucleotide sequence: TGTGCCAGCAGCTTATACCTCGGACAGCCCGTTGCAACTAATGAAAAACTGTTTTTT. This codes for CASSLYLGQPVATNEKLFF.

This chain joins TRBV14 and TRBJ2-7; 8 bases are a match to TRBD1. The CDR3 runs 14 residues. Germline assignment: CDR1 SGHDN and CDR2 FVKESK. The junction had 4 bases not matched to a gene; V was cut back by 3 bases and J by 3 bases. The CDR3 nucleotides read TGTGCCAGCAGCCAGTCAGGGGGCCGCTACGAGCAGTACTTC. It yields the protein CASSQSGGRYEQYF.

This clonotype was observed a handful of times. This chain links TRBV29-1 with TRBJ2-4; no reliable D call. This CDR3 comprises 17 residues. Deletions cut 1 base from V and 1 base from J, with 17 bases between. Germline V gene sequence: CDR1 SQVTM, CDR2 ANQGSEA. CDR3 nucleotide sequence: TGCAGCGTTGAAGCGGGCCAGCCCGAGTTGGCCAAAAACATTCAGTACTTC. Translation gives CSVEAGQPELAKNIQYF.

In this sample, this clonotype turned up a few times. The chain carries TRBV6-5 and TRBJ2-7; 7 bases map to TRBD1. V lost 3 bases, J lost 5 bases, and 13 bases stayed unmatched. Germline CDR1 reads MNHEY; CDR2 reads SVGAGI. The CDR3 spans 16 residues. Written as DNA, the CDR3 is TGTGCCAGCAGTTATGGGACCGGGACAGCTCCCCACGAGCAGTACTTC. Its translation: CASSYGTGTAPHEQYF.

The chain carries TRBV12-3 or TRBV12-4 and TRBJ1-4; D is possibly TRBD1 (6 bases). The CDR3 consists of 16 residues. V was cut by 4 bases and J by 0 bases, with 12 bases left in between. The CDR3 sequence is CASSSRQVATNEKLFF. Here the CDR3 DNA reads TGTGCCAGCAGTTCGAGACAGGTGGCAACTAATGAAAAACTGTTTTTT.

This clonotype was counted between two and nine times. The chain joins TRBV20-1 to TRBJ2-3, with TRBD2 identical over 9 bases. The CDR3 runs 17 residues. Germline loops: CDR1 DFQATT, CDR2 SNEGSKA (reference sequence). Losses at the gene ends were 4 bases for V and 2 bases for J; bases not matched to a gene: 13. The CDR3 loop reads CSAKVSGRKDPTDTQYF. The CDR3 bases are TGCAGTGCTAAGGTTAGCGGGAGAAAGGACCCCACAGATACGCAGTATTTT.

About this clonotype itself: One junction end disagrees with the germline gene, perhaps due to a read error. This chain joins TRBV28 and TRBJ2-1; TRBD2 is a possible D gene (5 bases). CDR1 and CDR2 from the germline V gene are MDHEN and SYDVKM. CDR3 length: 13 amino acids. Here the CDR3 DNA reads TGTGCCAGCAGCCCCCTCCCTGAGTTGGGAGACACCTTC. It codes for CASSPLPELGDTF.

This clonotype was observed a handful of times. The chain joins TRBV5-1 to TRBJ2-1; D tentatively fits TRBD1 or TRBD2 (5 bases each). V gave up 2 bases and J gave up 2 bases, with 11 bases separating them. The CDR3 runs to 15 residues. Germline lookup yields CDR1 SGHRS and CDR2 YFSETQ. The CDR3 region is CASSFGVGPYNEQFF. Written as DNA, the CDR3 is TGCGCCAGCAGCTTCGGGGTGGGACCCTACAATGAGCAGTTCTTC.

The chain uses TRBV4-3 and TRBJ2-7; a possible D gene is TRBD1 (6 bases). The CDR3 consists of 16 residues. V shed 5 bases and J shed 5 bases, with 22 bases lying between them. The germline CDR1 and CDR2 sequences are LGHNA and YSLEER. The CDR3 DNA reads TGCGCCAGCAGCTCTTCCCCCCAGGGGTCGATCGACGAGCAGTACTTC. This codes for CASSSSPQGSIDEQYF.

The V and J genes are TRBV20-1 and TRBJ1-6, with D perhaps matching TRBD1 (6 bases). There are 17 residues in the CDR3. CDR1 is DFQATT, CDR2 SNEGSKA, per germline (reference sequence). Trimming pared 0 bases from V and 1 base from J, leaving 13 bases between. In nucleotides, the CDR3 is TGCAGTGCTAGAGATCCGGCCAGGGGATCCTATAATTCACCCCTCCACTTT. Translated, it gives CSARDPARGSYNSPLHF.

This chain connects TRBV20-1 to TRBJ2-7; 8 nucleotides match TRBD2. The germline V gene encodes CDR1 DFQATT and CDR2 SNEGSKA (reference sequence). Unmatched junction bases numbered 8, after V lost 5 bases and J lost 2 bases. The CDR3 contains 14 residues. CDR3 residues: CSAQFSGRTYEQYF. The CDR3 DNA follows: TGCAGTGCTCAATTCAGCGGGAGAACCTACGAGCAGTACTTC.

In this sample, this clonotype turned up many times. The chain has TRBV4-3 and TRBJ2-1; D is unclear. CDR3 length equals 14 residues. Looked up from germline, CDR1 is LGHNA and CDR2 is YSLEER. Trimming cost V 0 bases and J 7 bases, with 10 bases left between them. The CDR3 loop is CASSQDIKRNEQFF. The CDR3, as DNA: TGCGCCAGCAGCCAAGATATAAAACGTAATGAGCAGTTCTTC.

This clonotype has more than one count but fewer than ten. This chain's CDR3 is CASTLHPQGPSNNEQFF. CDR3 bases: TGCGCCAGCACCCTTCATCCGCAGGGTCCTAGTAACAATGAGCAGTTCTTC. The chain combines TRBV5-1 with TRBJ2-1, with D perhaps TRBD1 (5 bases). The V gene's germline CDR1 is SGHRS and CDR2 YFSETQ. This CDR3 is built from 17 residues. V lost 6 bases, J lost 5 bases, and 24 bases lay in between.